The 5 T cell receptor beta chains given below trace back to one sample, sequenced in a study of blood T cell repertoires in COVID-19. TCRdb's copy holds only in-frame clones and misses some; the assay was immunoSEQ multiplex PCR. The sample has about 190,000 clones, about 88% seen once. What was sequenced was PBMCs or T cells enriched from blood (not recorded which). The receptors come from a woman aged 25 to 45 who had recovered from COVID-19.

The J gene is TRBJ2-2, the V gene TRBV6-1; 7 positions match TRBD1. Per germline, CDR1 MNHNS and CDR2 SASEGT. CDR3 length: 17 amino acids. The V segment lost 3 bases and the J segment 2 bases; nucleotides outside the gene matches: 9. CDR3 DNA sequence: TGTGCCAGCAGTGACCACGGGACAGCCCTCAACACCGGGGAGCTGTTTTTT. The encoded protein is CASSDHGTALNTGELFF.

This clone was observed many times. The rearrangement links TRBV28 to TRBJ1-2; D possibly corresponds to TRBD1 (5 bases). This CDR3 region has 14 residues. V dropped 2 bases and J dropped 4 bases, with 11 bases sitting between them. Germline lookup yields CDR1 MDHEN and CDR2 SYDVKM. Here the CDR3 reads CASSLELQGYGYTF. CDR3 coding DNA: TGTGCCAGCAGTTTAGAGCTGCAGGGCTATGGCTACACCTTC.

The chain combines TRBV12-5 with TRBJ2-1; maybe TRBD2 (6 bases). The CDR3 runs 15 residues. Trimming pared 6 bases from V and 8 bases from J, leaving 20 bases between. Germline CDR1 LGHNT, CDR2 FRNRAP. CDR3 in amino acids: CASGSRTGVVYEQFF. DNA of the CDR3: TGTGCTAGTGGATCCCGGACGGGGGTGGTTTATGAGCAGTTCTTC.

This chain links TRBV2 with TRBJ1-1; maybe TRBD1 (5 bases). The V and J ends lost 7 bases and 11 bases respectively, with 17 bases between them. The CDR3 extends over 12 amino acids. The germline gives CDR1 SNHLY, CDR2 FYNNEI. CDR3 sequence: CASNYKQGEAFF. CDR3 sequence (DNA): TGTGCCAGCAATTATAAGCAGGGTGAGGCTTTCTTT.

The chain employs TRBV4-2 and TRBJ2-7; 11 bases agree with TRBD2. The CDR3 covers 20 residues. Losses at the gene ends were 0 bases for V and 0 bases for J; bases not matched to a gene: 13. The germline gives CDR1 LGHNA, CDR2 YNFKEQ. The CDR3 sequence is CASSQDRQTSGKRRSYEQYF. The DNA for the CDR3 is TGTGCCAGCAGCCAAGATCGGCAGACTAGCGGGAAAAGGCGCTCCTACGAGCAGTACTTC.